This T cell receptor (beta chain) was documented in a study of T-cell reconstitution after alpha-beta-depleted transplantation in children. Points from the study as a whole: Hyperexpanded clones declined; after one year, newly produced T cells mostly supplied diversity. Certain patients had high TCRbeta diversity at day 60, and it came from recipient T cells and thymic progenitors that survived. Where alpha-beta T cells came from about two months after transplant was reportedly several hundred expanded graft clones.

The authors prepared the TCRbeta library with unique molecular identifiers. TCRdb passed the PCR reads through MiXCR, listing each CDR3 protein once. The sample holds about 200,000 distinct CDR3 sequences, about 8.4% seen once. This clonotype was counted only a few times. Its target is unknown. Material: PBMCs, mostly from graft donor cells, obtained 360 days after TCRalphabeta/CD19-depleted stem cell transplant. The receptor's source is a male patient between 2 and 10 years old who had a stem cell transplant for acute myeloid leukemia, so the T cells may come from the graft donor.

CDR3 sequence: CSVEKLAAQFSTDTQYF. The CDR3 DNA is TGCAGCGTTGAAAAGCTAGCGGCCCAGTTTAGCACAGATACGCAGTATTTT. The chain carries TRBV29-1 and TRBJ2-3; 7 bases are a match to TRBD2. CDR3 length equals 17 residues. Trimming cost V 2 bases and J 0 bases; bases outside gene matches: 11. Germline CDR1 and CDR2: SQVTM and ANQGSEA.